The entry below describes one TCR beta chain. Distinct nucleotide sequences in the sample also encode this CDR3. The sample originates from a study of blood T cell repertoires in COVID-19. The data were produced by immunoSEQ multiplex PCR, yet TCRdb's version contains in-frame clones alone and is incomplete. Among over 350,000 clones listed, roughly 85% were seen once. This CDR3 comprises 13 residues. V gave up 1 base and J gave up 1 base, with 5 bases separating them. Germline loops: CDR1 SGHRS, CDR2 YFSETQ. The chain links TRBV5-1 to TRBJ1-1, with a tentative D call TRBD1 (5 bases). The sample comprised peripheral blood. The sequence was collected from a woman between 25 and 40 years old with active or convalescent COVID-19. CDR3 in amino acids: CASSLTGNTEAFF. Written as DNA, the CDR3 is TGCGCCAGCAGCTTGACAGGGAACACTGAAGCTTTCTTT.